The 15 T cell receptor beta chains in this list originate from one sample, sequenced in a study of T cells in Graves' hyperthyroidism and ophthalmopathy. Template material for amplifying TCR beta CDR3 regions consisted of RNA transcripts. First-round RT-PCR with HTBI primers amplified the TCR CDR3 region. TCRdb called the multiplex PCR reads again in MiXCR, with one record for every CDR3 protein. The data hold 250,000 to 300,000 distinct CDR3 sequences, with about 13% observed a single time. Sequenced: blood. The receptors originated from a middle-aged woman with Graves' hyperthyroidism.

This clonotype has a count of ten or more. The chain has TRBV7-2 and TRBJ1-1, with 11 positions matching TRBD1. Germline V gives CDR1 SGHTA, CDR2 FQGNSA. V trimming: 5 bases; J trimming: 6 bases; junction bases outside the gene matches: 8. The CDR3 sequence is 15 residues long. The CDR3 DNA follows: TGTGCCAGCAGCCTTCGGACAGGGGGCCTCGCTGAAGCTTTCTTT. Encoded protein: CASSLRTGGLAEAFF.

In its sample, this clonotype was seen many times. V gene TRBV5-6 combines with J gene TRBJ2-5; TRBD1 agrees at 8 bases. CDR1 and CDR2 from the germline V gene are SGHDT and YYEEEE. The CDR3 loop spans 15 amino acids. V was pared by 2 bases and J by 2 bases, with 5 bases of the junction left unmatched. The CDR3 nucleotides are TGTGCCAGCAGCTTAGGGACAGGCTATCAAGAGACCCAGTACTTC. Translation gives CASSLGTGYQETQYF.

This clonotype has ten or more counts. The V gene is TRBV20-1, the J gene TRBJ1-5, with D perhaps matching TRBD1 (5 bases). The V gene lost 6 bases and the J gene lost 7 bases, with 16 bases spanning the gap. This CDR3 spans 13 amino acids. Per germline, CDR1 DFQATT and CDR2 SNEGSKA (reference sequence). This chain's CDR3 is CSALGGEGQPQHF. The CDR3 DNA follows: TGCAGTGCCTTGGGGGGGGAGGGACAGCCCCAGCATTTT.

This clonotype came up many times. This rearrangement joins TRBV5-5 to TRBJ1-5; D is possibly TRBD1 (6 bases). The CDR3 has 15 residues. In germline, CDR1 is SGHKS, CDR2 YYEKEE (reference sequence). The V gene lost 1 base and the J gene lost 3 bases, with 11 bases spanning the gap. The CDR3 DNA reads TGTGCCAGCAGCTTGCTGGCGGGGGCCAATCAGCCCCAGCATTTT. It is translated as CASSLLAGANQPQHF.

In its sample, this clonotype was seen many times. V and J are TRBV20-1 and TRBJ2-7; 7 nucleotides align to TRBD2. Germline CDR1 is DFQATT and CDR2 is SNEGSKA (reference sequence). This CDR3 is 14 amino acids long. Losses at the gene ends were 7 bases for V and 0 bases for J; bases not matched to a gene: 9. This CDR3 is CSGSREEVSYEQYF. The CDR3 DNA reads TGCAGTGGGTCACGGGAGGAGGTCTCCTACGAGCAGTACTTC.

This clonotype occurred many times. The CDR3 DNA reads as TGTGCCAGCAGCTTAGGACTAGCGGGAGTAGGGAATGAGCAGTTCTTC. Translation gives CASSLGLAGVGNEQFF. This rearrangement joins TRBV7-9 to TRBJ2-1; 12 nucleotides agree with TRBD2. This CDR3 comprises 16 residues. CDR1 is SEHNR, CDR2 FQNEAQ, per germline (reference sequence). The V and J ends lost 1 base and 7 bases, in that order; junction bases with no gene match: 5.

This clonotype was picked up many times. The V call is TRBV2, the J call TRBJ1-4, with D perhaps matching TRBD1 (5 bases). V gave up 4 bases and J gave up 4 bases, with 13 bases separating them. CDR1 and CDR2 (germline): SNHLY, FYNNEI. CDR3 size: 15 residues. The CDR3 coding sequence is TGTGCCAGCAGTGCTCTGGCAGGGATTAATGAAAAACTGTTTTTT. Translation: CASSALAGINEKLFF.

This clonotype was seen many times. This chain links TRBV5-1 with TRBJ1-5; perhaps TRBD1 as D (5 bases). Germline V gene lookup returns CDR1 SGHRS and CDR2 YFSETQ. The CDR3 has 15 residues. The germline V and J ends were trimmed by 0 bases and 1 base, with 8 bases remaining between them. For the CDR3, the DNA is TGCGCCAGCAGCTTGGGGGGGGACAGCAATCAGCCCCAGCATTTT. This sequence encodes CASSLGGDSNQPQHF.

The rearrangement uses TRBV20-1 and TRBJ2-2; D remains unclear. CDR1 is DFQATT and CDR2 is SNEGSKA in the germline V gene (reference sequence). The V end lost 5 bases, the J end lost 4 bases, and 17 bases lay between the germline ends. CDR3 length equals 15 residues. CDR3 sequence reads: CSAPGRRDLTGELFF. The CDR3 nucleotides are TGCAGTGCTCCCGGGCGTCGCGACCTCACCGGGGAGCTGTTTTTT.

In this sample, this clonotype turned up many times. CDR3 DNA sequence: TGTGCCAGCAGTCCCGGACTAGCGGGAGGGCCCTACGAGCAGTACTTC. Encoded protein: CASSPGLAGGPYEQYF. The rearrangement uses TRBV28 and TRBJ2-7; 15 bases line up with TRBD2. The CDR3 consists of 16 residues. The V and J ends lost 5 bases and 2 bases, in that order; junction bases with no gene match: 4. The germline CDR1 and CDR2 sequences are MDHEN and SYDVKM.

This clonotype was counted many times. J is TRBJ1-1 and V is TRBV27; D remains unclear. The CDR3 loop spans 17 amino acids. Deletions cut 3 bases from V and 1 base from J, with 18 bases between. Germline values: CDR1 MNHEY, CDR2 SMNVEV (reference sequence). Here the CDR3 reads CASSFKPQRLSNTEAFF. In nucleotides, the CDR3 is TGTGCCAGCAGTTTTAAGCCCCAGCGGCTTTCGAACACTGAAGCTTTCTTT.

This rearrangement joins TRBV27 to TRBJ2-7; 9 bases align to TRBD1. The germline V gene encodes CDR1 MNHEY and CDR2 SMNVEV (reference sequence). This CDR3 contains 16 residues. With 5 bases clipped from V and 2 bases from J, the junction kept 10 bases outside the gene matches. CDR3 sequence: CASSPEGGTGTYEQYF. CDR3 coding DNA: TGTGCCAGCAGTCCCGAGGGCGGGACAGGGACCTACGAGCAGTACTTC.

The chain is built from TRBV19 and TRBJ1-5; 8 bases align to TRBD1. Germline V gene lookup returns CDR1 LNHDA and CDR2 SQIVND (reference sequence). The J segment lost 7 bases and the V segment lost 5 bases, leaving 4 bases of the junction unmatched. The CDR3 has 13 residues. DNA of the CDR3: TGTGCCAGTAGTGGACAGGGCGGCCAGCCCCAGCATTTT. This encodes CASSGQGGQPQHF.

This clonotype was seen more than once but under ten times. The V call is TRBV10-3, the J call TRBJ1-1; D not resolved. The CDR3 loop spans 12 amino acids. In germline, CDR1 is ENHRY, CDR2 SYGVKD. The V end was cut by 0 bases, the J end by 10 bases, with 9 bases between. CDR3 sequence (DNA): TGTGCCATCAGTGAGTCGACAAGGGCAGCTTTCTTT. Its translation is CAISESTRAAFF.

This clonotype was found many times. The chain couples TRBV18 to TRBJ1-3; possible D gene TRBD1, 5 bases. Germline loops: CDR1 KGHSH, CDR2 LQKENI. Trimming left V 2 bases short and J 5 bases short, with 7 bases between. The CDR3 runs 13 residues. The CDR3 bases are TGTGCCAGCTCACCATGGACAAGAAACACCATATATTTT. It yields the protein CASSPWTRNTIYF.